This TCR beta chain was captured by sequencing in a study of T cells after yellow fever vaccination. Turning to this clonotype: Antigen unknown.

The V and J ends lost 3 bases and 0 bases, in that order; junction bases with no gene match: 4. CDR3 length: 17 residues. Germline values: CDR1 LGHNA, CDR2 YSLEER. Making TCR cDNA involved 5'RACE template switching, which added UMIs and a universal primer site. Via MiXCR, TCRdb re-called the 5' RACE reads, giving one row per CDR3 protein. The data hold fewer than 350,000 distinct CDR3 sequences, with 8.7% observed a single time. General study findings and limits: When the response was secondary, it was weaker but reached its peak faster, day 5 versus 15. Few clonotypes appeared in both CD4 and CD8 compartments. Post-booster repertoires again held most primary-vaccination clones (about 95% CD4, just under 90% CD8).

This chain uses TRBV4-3 with TRBJ1-5, with TRBD1 matching over 11 bases. This TCR was recovered from a man aged 18 to 35 who received the YFV17D yellow fever vaccine. The sequencing used PBMCs, collected on the day of the first yellow fever vaccination. CDR3 residues: CASSQDRGPYSNQPQHF. CDR3 sequence (DNA): TGCGCCAGCAGCCAGGACAGGGGGCCTTATAGCAATCAGCCCCAGCATTTT.